This T cell receptor (beta chain) came from a study of cytomegalovirus exposure and HLA in healthy donors. General study findings and limits: An analysis that came later showed most CMV-associated TCR beta chains appearing HLA-restricted.

In regard to this clone: Its target is not known.

After removal of 6 bases from V and 4 bases from J, the junction contained 5 bases not matched to a gene. CDR1 and CDR2 (germline): MNHNY, SVGAGI (reference sequence). The CDR3 is 13 amino acids. This PCR relied on a set of 60 Vbeta primers and 13 Jbeta primers. Method: immunoSEQ multiplex PCR; TCRdb's copy keeps in-frame clones and lacks some. The top ten hold 9% to 10% of the sample, which has under 150,000 clones, more than 60% seen once. This TCR was recovered from a man between 35 and 55 years old in good health and CMV-seropositive. The V and J genes are TRBV6-6 and TRBJ1-2, with 7 nucleotides matching TRBD1. Sequencing was done on a sample of PBMCs. The CDR3 spells CASSPDRAYGYTF. As DNA, the CDR3 is TGTGCCAGCAGCCCCGACAGGGCCTATGGCTACACCTTC.